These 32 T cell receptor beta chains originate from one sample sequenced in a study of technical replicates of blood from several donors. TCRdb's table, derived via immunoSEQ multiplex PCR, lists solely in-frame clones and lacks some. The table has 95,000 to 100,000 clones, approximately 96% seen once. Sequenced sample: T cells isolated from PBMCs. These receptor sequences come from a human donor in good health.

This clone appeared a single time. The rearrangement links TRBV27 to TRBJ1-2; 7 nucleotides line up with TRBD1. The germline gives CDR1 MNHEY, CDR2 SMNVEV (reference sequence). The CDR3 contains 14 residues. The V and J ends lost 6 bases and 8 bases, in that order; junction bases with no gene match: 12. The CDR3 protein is CASREGALDDGYTF. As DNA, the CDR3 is TGTGCCAGCAGGGAGGGGGCCCTCGACGACGGCTACACCTTC.

The CDR3 here is CASSQVSMGLLQETQYF. The CDR3 DNA reads TGCGCCAGCAGCCAGGTTTCAATGGGACTACTCCAAGAGACCCAGTACTTC. The V and J genes are TRBV4-1 and TRBJ2-5, with TRBD2 identical over 7 bases. The CDR3 is 17 residues long. V dropped 3 bases and J dropped 1; count of bases not matched to a gene: 11. Germline-derived CDR1 and CDR2 are MGHRA and YSYEKL.

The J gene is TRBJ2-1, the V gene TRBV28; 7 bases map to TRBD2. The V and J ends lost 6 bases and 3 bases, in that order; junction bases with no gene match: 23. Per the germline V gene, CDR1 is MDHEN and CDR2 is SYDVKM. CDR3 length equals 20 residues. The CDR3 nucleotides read TGTGCCAGCAGACCGTCGGGTAGGGGTCTGGGGGGGGGATACTACAATGAGCAGTTCTTC. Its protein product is CASRPSGRGLGGGYYNEQFF.

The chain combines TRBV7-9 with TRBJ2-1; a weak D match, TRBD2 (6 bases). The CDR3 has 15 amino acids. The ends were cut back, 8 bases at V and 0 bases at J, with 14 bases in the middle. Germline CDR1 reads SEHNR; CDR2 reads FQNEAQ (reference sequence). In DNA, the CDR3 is TGTGCCAGCCACCGGAGGGGATACTCCTACAATGAGCAGTTCTTC. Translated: CASHRRGYSYNEQFF.

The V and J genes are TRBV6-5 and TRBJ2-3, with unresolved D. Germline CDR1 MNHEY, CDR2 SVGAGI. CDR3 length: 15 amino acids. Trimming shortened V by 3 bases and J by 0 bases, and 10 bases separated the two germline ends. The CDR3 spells CASSYQEASTDTQYF. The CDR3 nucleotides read TGTGCCAGCAGTTATCAGGAAGCTAGCACAGATACGCAGTATTTT.

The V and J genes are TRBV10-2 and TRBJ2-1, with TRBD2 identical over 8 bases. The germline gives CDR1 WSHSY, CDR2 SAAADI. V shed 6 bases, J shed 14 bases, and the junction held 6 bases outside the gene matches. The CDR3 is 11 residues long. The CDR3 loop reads CASSVSGSKFF. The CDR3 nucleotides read TGCGCCAGCAGCGTCAGCGGGAGTAAGTTCTTC.

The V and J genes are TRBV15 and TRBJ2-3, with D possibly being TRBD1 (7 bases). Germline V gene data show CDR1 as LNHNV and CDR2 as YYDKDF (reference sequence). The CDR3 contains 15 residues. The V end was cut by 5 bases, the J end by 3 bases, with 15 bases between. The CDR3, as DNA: TGTGCCACCAGCCCAGGGGGGACAGCTACAGATACGCAGTATTTT. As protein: CATSPGGTATDTQYF. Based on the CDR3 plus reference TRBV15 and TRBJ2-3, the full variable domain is DAMVIQNPRYQVTQFGKPVTLSCSQTLNHNVMYWYQQKSSQAPKLLFHYYDKDFNNEADTPDNFQSRRPNTSFCFLDIRSPGLGDTAMYLCATSPGGTATDTQYFGPGTRLTVL.

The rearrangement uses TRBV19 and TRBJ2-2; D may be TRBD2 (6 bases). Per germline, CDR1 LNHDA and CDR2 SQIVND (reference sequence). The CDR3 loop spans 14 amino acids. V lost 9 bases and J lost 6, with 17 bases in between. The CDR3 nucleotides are TGTGCCAGCGATGGGGGAGGAGGGGCCGGGGAGCTGTTTTTT. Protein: CASDGGGGAGELFF.

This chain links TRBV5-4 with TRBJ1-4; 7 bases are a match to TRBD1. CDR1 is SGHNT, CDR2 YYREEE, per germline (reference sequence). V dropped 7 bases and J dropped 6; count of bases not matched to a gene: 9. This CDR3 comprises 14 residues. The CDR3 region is CASGGRQGDEKLFF. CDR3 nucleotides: TGTGCCAGCGGGGGGAGACAGGGAGATGAAAAACTGTTTTTT. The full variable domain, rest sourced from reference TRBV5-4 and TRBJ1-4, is ETGVTQSPTHLIKTRGQQVTLRCSSQSGHNTVSWYQQALGQGPQFIFQYYREEENGRGNFPPRFSGLQFPNYSSELNVNALELDDSALYLCASGGRQGDEKLFFGSGTQLSVL.

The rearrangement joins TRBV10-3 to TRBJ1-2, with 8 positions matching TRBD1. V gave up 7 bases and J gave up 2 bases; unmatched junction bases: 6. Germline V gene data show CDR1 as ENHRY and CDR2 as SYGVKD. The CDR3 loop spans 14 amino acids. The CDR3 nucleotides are TGTGCCATCACCAAAGGACAGGGAAACTATGGCTACACCTTC. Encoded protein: CAITKGQGNYGYTF.

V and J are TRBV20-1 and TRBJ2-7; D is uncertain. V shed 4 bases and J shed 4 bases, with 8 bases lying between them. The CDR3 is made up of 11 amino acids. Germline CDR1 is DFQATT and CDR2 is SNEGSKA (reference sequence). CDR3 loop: CSAKKEYEQYF. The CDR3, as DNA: TGCAGTGCTAAGAAGGAGTACGAGCAGTACTTC.

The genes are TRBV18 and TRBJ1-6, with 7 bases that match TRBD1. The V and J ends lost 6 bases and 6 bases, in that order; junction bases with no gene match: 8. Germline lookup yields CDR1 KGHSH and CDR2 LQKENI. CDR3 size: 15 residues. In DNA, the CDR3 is TGTGCCAGCTCCCCCACGGGGACAGCTAATTCACCCCTCCACTTT. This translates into CASSPTGTANSPLHF.

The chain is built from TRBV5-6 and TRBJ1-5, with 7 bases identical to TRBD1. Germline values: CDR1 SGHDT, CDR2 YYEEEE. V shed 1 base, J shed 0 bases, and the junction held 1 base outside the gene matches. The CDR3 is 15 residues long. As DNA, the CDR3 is TGTGCCAGCAGCTTGACAGGGGTTAGCAATCAGCCCCAGCATTTT. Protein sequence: CASSLTGVSNQPQHF. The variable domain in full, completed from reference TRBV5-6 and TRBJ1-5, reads DAGVTQSPTHLIKTRGQQVTLRCSPKSGHDTVSWYQQALGQGPQFIFQYYEEEERQRGNFPDRFSGHQFPNYSSELNVNALLLGDSALYLCASSLTGVSNQPQHFGDGTRLSIL.

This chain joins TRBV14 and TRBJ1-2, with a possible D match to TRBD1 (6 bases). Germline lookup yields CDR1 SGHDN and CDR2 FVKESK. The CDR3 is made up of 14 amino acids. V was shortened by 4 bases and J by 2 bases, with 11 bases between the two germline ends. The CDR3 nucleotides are TGTGCCAGCAGCCTTCGGACAGTCAACTATGGCTACACCTTC. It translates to CASSLRTVNYGYTF.

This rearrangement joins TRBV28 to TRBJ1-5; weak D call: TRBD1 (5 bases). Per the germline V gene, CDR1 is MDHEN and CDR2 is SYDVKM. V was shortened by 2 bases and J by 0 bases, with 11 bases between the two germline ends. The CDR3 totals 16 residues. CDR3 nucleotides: TGTGCCAGCAGTTTAGTGGCAGGGTATAGCAATCAGCCCCAGCATTTT. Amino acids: CASSLVAGYSNQPQHF.

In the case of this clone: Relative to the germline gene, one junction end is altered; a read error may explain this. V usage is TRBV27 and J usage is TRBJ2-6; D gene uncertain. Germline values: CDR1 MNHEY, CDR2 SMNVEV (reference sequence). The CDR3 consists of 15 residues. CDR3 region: CASSLAAAGANVLTF. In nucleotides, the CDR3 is TGTGCCAGCAGTTTAGCGGCAGCTGGAGCCAACGTCCTGACTTTC.

CDR3 DNA sequence: TGCGCCAGCAGTGACAGGGGGTCCACTGAAGCTTTCTTT. Translating gives CASSDRGSTEAFF. This chain connects TRBV10-1 to TRBJ1-1, with TRBD1 matching 7 bases. This CDR3 has 13 amino acids. Germline V gene sequence: CDR1 WNHNN, CDR2 SYGVQD (reference sequence). With 3 bases clipped from V and 4 bases from J, the junction kept 2 bases outside the gene matches.

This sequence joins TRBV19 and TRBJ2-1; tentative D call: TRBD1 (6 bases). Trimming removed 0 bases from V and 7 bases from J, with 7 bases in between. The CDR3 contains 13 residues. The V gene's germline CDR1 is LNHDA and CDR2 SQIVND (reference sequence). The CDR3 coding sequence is TGTGCCAGTAGTATAGATGGGACAAATGAGCAGTTCTTC. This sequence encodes CASSIDGTNEQFF. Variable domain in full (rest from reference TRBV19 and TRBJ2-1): DGGITQSPKYLFRKEGQNVTLSCEQNLNHDAMYWYRQDPGQGLRLIYYSQIVNDFQKGDIAEGYSVSREKKESFPLTVTSAQKNPTAFYLCASSIDGTNEQFFGPGTRLTVL.

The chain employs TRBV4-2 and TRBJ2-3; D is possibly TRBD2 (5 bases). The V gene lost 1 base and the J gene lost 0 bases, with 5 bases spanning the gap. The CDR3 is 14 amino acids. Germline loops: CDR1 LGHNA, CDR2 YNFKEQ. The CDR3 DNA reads TGTGCCAGCAGCCAAGGCGGGAGCACAGATACGCAGTATTTT. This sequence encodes CASSQGGSTDTQYF.

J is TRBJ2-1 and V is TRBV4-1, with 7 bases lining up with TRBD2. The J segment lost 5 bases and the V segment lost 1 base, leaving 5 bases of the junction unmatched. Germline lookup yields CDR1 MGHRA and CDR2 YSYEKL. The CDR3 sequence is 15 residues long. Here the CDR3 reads CASSQGVAGNNEQFF. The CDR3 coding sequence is TGCGCCAGCAGCCAAGGGGTAGCGGGTAACAATGAGCAGTTCTTC.

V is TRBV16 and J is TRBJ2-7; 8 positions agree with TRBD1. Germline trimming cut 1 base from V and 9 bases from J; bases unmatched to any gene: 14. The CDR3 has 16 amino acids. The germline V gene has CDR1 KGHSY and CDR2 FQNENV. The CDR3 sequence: CASSQYSGTGLAGQYF. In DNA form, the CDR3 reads TGTGCCAGCAGCCAATATTCCGGGACAGGCTTGGCTGGGCAGTACTTC.

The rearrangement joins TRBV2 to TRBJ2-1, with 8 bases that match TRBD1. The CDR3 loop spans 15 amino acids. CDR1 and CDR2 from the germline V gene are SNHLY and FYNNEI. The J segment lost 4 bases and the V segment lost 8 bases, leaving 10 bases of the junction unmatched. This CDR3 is CASRQGSPYYNEQFF. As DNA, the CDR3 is TGTGCCAGCCGACAGGGGTCCCCCTATTACAATGAGCAGTTCTTC.

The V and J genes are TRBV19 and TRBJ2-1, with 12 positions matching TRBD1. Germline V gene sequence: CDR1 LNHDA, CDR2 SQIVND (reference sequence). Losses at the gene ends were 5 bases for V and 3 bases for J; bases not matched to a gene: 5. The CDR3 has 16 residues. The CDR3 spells CASSSRDRGLYNEQFF. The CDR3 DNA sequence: TGTGCCAGTAGTTCCCGGGACAGGGGGCTCTACAATGAGCAGTTCTTC.

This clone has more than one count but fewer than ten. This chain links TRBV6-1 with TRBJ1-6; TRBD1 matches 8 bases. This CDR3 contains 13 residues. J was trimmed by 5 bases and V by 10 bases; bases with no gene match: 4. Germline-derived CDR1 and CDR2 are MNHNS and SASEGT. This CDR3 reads CATQDRDNSPLHF. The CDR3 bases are TGTGCCACCCAGGACAGGGATAATTCACCCCTCCACTTT.

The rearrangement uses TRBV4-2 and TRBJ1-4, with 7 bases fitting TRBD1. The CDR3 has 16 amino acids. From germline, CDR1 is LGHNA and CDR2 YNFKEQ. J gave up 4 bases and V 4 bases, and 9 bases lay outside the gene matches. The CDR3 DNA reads TGTGCCAGCAGCCCTGGAAACAGGGGCAATAATGAAAAACTGTTTTTT. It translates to CASSPGNRGNNEKLFF.

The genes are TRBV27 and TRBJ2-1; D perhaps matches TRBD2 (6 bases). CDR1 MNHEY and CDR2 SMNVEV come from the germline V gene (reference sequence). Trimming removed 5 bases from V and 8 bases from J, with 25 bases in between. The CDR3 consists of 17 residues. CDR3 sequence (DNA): TGTGCCAGCAGTCCCATATCGTTCGGGAGTCGGGTGGATGAGCAGTTCTTC. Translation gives CASSPISFGSRVDEQFF.

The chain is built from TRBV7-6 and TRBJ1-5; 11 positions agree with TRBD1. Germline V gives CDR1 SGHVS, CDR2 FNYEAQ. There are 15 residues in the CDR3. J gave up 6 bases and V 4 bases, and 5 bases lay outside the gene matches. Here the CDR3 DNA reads TGTGCCAGCAGCTCGAAGGACAGGGGGCTTCAGCCCCAGCATTTT. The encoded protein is CASSSKDRGLQPQHF.

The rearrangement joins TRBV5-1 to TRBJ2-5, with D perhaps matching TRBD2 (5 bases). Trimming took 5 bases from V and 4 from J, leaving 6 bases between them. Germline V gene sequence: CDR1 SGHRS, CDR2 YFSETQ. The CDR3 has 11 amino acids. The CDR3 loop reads CASRRGETQYF. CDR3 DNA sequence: TGCGCCAGCAGACGGGGAGAGACCCAGTACTTC.

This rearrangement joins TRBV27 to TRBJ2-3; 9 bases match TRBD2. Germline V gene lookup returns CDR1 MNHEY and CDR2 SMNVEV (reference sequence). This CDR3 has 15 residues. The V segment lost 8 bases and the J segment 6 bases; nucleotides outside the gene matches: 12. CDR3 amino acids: CASGSRAGGADTQYF. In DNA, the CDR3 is TGTGCCAGCGGTTCGCGAGCGGGGGGTGCGGATACGCAGTATTTT.

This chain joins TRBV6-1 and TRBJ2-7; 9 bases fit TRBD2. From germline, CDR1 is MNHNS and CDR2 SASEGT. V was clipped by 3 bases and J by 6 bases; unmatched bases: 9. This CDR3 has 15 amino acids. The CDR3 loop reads CASSEAGGGASEQYF. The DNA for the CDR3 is TGTGCCAGCAGTGAGGCGGGCGGGGGGGCCTCCGAGCAGTACTTC.

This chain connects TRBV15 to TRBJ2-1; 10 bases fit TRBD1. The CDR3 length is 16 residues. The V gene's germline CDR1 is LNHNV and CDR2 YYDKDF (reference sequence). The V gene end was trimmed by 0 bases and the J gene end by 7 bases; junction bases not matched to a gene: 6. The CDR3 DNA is TGTGCCACCAGCAGAGATTGGACAGGGGGAAATAATGAGCAGTTCTTC. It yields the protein CATSRDWTGGNNEQFF.

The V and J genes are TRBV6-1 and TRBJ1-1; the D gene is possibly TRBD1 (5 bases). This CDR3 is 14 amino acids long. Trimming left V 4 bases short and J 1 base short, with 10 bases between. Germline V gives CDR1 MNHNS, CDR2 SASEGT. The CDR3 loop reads CASSGQWENTEAFF. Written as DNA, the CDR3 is TGTGCCAGCAGTGGACAGTGGGAGAACACTGAAGCTTTCTTT.